One and the same sample provided the 16 T cell receptor beta chains below, sequenced in a study of T-cell memory formation after mild COVID-19. TCRdb reanalysed the 5' RACE reads using MiXCR and keeps one entry per CDR3 protein. There are 250,000 to 350,000 distinct CDR3 sequences in the sample; approximately 19% occur only once, and around 21% lies in the top ten. Specimen: PBMCs or a T cell subset sorted from them (not recorded which). The receptors were sampled from a man younger than 35 who had mild COVID-19 (a few samples of this study predate the infection). Cell type and time point are not known.

This clonotype has only a few counts. The CDR3 DNA sequence: TGTGCCACCAGCGAGCCGGGACAGGGGGTTTCCGGGGAGCTGTTTTTT. Protein product: CATSEPGQGVSGELFF. The chain combines TRBV15 with TRBJ2-2; 11 bases align to TRBD1. The CDR3 runs 16 residues. After removal of 5 bases from V and 6 bases from J, the junction contained 8 bases not matched to a gene. The germline V gene has CDR1 LNHNV and CDR2 YYDKDF (reference sequence).

This chain joins TRBV18 and TRBJ2-4; D perhaps matches TRBD1 (6 bases). Germline CDR1 and CDR2: KGHSH and LQKENI. The CDR3 extends over 14 amino acids. V was trimmed by 0 bases and J by 8 bases, leaving 11 bases between them. Here the CDR3 DNA reads TGTGCCAGCTCACCACCGAACAGGGCGGACATTCAGTACTTC. It is translated as CASSPPNRADIQYF. Drawing the rest from reference TRBV18 and TRBJ2-4, the complete variable domain is NAGVMQNPRHLVRRRGQEARLRCSPMKGHSHVYWYRQLPEEGLKFMVYLQKENIIDESGMPKERFSAEFPKEGPSILRIQQVVRGDSAAYFCASSPPNRADIQYFGAGTRLSVL.

CDR3 in DNA: TGCGCCAGCAGCCAAGAGCCCCGGCGGATCTTATACAATGAGCAGTTCTTC. Translation gives CASSQEPRRILYNEQFF. This chain uses TRBV4-1 with TRBJ2-1; D gene uncertain. Germline-derived CDR1 and CDR2 are MGHRA and YSYEKL. V lost 0 bases, J lost 4 bases, and 16 bases lay in between. The CDR3 extends over 17 amino acids.

V gene TRBV27 combines with J gene TRBJ1-1; 9 bases fit TRBD1. The junction had 4 bases not matched to a gene; V was cut back by 4 bases and J by 4 bases. CDR1 is MNHEY, CDR2 SMNVEV, per germline (reference sequence). CDR3 length equals 14 residues. CDR3 in amino acids: CASSSRQGVTEAFF. As DNA, the CDR3 is TGTGCCAGCAGTTCCCGACAGGGGGTCACTGAAGCTTTCTTT.

The chain employs TRBV7-9 and TRBJ2-7; no definite D call. V gave up 1 base and J gave up 0 bases, with 10 bases separating them. This CDR3 comprises 15 residues. Germline CDR1 and CDR2: SEHNR and FQNEAQ (reference sequence). CDR3 loop: CASSLEGISSYEQYV. DNA of the CDR3: TGTGCCAGCAGCTTAGAAGGGATTAGCTCCTACGAGCAGTACGTC.

The chain recombines TRBV12-3 or TRBV12-4 with TRBJ2-1; 8 nucleotides agree with TRBD1. V was pared by 6 bases and J by 8 bases, with 9 bases of the junction left unmatched. The CDR3 has 14 residues. CDR3 in amino acids: CASRGKDRDHEQFF. CDR3 bases: TGTGCCAGCAGGGGAAAGGACAGGGACCATGAGCAGTTCTTC.

V is TRBV28 and J is TRBJ2-2; TRBD1 agrees at 10 bases. Germline CDR1 is MDHEN and CDR2 is SYDVKM. V gave up 6 bases and J gave up 6 bases; unmatched junction bases: 1. The CDR3 runs 13 residues. The CDR3 region is CASRGQGSGELFF. The CDR3 DNA reads as TGTGCCAGCAGGGGACAGGGGTCCGGGGAGCTGTTTTTT. The full variable domain, in which reference TRBV28 and TRBJ2-2 provide the parts outside the CDR3, is DVKVTQSSRYLVKRTGEKVFLECVQDMDHENMFWYRQDPGLGLRLIYFSYDVKMKEKGDIPEGYSVSREKKERFSLILESASTNQTSMYLCASRGQGSGELFFGEGSRLTVL.

J is TRBJ1-1 and V is TRBV9, with D tentatively TRBD1 (5 bases). The CDR3 has 15 amino acids. The V and J ends lost 0 bases and 5 bases respectively, with 14 bases between them. The germline CDR1 and CDR2 sequences are SGDLS and YYNGEE. The CDR3 spells CASSVDGRVGTEAFF. In DNA, the CDR3 is TGTGCCAGCAGCGTAGACGGCAGGGTAGGGACTGAAGCTTTCTTT.

The rearrangement joins TRBV5-5 to TRBJ2-1; 11 bases match TRBD2. The V gene end was trimmed by 0 bases and the J gene end by 7 bases; junction bases not matched to a gene: 6. Germline CDR1 is SGHKS and CDR2 is YYEKEE (reference sequence). The CDR3 has 16 residues. CDR3 residues: CASSLVSSGGSNEQFF. As DNA, the CDR3 is TGTGCCAGCAGCTTGGTATCTAGCGGGGGGTCGAATGAGCAGTTCTTC.

The V and J genes are TRBV20-1 and TRBJ2-3; 11 nucleotides line up with TRBD2. Germline CDR1 reads DFQATT; CDR2 reads SNEGSKA (reference sequence). V lost 4 bases to trimming and J lost 6 bases; unmatched junction nucleotides: 6. CDR3 size: 14 residues. CDR3 DNA: TGCAGTGCTACTCCTGGGACTAGCGGTGATACGCAGTATTTT. This translates into CSATPGTSGDTQYF.

This clonotype was picked up a small number of times. V usage is TRBV28 and J usage is TRBJ1-5; D ambiguous. Deletions cut 7 bases from V and 5 bases from J, with 18 bases between. Per germline, CDR1 MDHEN and CDR2 SYDVKM. The CDR3 sequence is 15 residues long. This chain's CDR3 is CASTATGRYHQPQHF. The DNA of the CDR3 is TGTGCCAGCACGGCAACTGGGAGGTACCATCAGCCCCAGCATTTT. The whole variable domain, filled in from reference TRBV28 and TRBJ1-5, reads DVKVTQSSRYLVKRTGEKVFLECVQDMDHENMFWYRQDPGLGLRLIYFSYDVKMKEKGDIPEGYSVSREKKERFSLILESASTNQTSMYLCASTATGRYHQPQHFGDGTRLSIL.

The rearrangement uses TRBV28 and TRBJ2-5; D ambiguous. Trimming pared 6 bases from V and 2 bases from J, leaving 16 bases between. The CDR3 has 15 residues. Looked up from germline, CDR1 is MDHEN and CDR2 is SYDVKM. The CDR3 protein is CASSPTLYGQETQYF. The CDR3 DNA sequence: TGTGCCAGCAGCCCCACCCTTTACGGTCAAGAGACCCAGTACTTC.

The chain recombines TRBV21-1 with TRBJ2-7; whether TRBD1, the table's D call, matches the DNA was not checked. TRBV21-1 is a recognized pseudogene. The CDR3 is 15 amino acids. The chain's CDR3 is CASSAGTGGMYEQYF. In DNA, the CDR3 is TGTGCCAGCAGCGCAGGGACAGGGGGTATGTACGAGCAGTACTTC.

The chain carries TRBV5-1 and TRBJ1-1; D is undetermined. Trimming removed 6 bases at V and 1 base at J, with 13 bases between. Germline V gene sequence: CDR1 SGHRS, CDR2 YFSETQ. The length of the CDR3 is 14 residues. The CDR3 DNA is TGCGCCAGCAAACTTGGCTTGGGGAACACTGAAGCTTTCTTT. This encodes CASKLGLGNTEAFF. The variable domain in full, with the rest retrieved from reference TRBV5-1 and TRBJ1-1, is KAGVTQTPRYLIKTRGQQVTLSCSPISGHRSVSWYQQTPGQGLQFLFEYFSETQRNKGNFPGRFSGRQFSNSRSEMNVSTLELGDSALYLCASKLGLGNTEAFFGQGTRLTVV.

Only a few counts were recorded for this clonotype. The rearrangement links TRBV20-1 to TRBJ1-1, with 7 bases aligning to TRBD1. Germline V lookup: CDR1 DFQATT, CDR2 SNEGSKA (reference sequence). This CDR3 spans 12 amino acids. The V gene end was trimmed by 6 bases and the J gene end by 1 base; junction bases not matched to a gene: 2. CDR3 sequence (DNA): TGCAGTGCCGACAGGGCGAACACTGAAGCTTTCTTT. Protein sequence: CSADRANTEAFF.

Worth noting for this clonotype: This sequence may be a read error, since a much larger clone differs from it by one base. The rearrangement links TRBV6-5 to TRBJ1-4; D might be TRBD1 (5 bases). The length of the CDR3 is 12 residues. Germline V gene sequence: CDR1 MNHEY, CDR2 SVGAGI. CDR3 coding DNA: TGTGCCAGCAGGACGGGCAGGGAAAAACTGATTTTT. Translated: CASRTGREKLIF.